This T cell receptor beta chain appears in the sequencing data of a study of pediatric ulcerative colitis. CDR3 length equals 15 residues. Samples were sequenced at Survey level, maximum 500,000 reads. The assay was immunoSEQ multiplex PCR, and TCRdb's table has in-frame clones only and misses some. The sample has 60,000 or so clones, 70% to 85% seen once. About this clone: Its target is unknown.

At colonoscopy, a blood sample was also collected. Findings and limits, study-wide: A couple of rectal clonotypes were found only in ulcerative colitis patients, all of them. Ulcerative colitis patients shared more blood-rectal clones than controls.

The V call is TRBV21-1, the J call TRBJ1-4. TRBV21-1 is noted as a pseudogene. The sample consisted of blood. The source of this sequence is a boy aged 10-17 years with moderate ulcerative colitis. CDR3 sequence reads: CASSKERGLGEKLFF. In DNA form, the CDR3 reads TGTGCCAGCAGCAAAGAGAGGGGTTTAGGGGAAAAACTGTTTTTT.